Sequencing of this T cell receptor beta chain was carried out in a study of T cell responses to AZD1222 COVID-19 vaccine. Germline V gives CDR1 SEHNR, CDR2 FQNEAQ (reference sequence). J gave up 2 bases and V 5 bases, and 9 bases lay outside the gene matches. CDR3 length: 16 amino acids. The protocol was immunoSEQ multiplex PCR, while the TCRdb copy is restricted to in-frame clones and leaves out a portion. The sample consists of around 88,000 clones, 85% to 90% of them appearing once. Material: peripheral blood, obtained on day 0 of MenACWY control vaccination. The chain has TRBV7-9 and TRBJ2-1, with TRBD1 matching over 7 bases. The TCR originated in an adult in good health. CDR3 DNA sequence: TGTGCCAGCAGCCAAATCCCGGACAGGCCCTACAATGAGCAGTTCTTC. Its protein is CASSQIPDRPYNEQFF.